This TCR beta chain was identified during a study of blood T cell repertoires in COVID-19. The assay was immunoSEQ multiplex PCR, and TCRdb's table has in-frame clones only and misses some. The profile shows about 99,000 clones, 60% to 85% of them singletons. The V gene end was trimmed by 4 bases and the J gene end by 10 bases; junction bases not matched to a gene: 18. In germline, CDR1 is SGHNT, CDR2 YYREEE (reference sequence). CDR3 length equals 16 residues. The sequencing input was peripheral blood. The TCR comes from a woman of 80 years or more with active or convalescent COVID-19. The V gene is TRBV5-4, the J gene TRBJ2-5; 8 nucleotides line up with TRBD1. The CDR3 DNA reads TGTGCCAGCAGCCCGAGGGCCCCACCGGGACAGGAGGGCCAGTACTTC. Translation: CASSPRAPPGQEGQYF.